Below, 29 T cell receptor beta chains from the same sample are listed, as sequenced in a study of blood T cell repertoires in COVID-19. Produced via immunoSEQ multiplex PCR; TCRdb's table is partial and in-frame only. Among about 230,000 clones listed, over 75% were seen once. Input material: peripheral blood. The receptors shown here come from a man in his fifties with COVID-19, enrolled during active disease.

This chain connects TRBV9 to TRBJ2-2; perhaps TRBD1 as D (6 bases). Trimming left V 1 base short and J 5 bases short, with 12 bases between. CDR3 size: 15 residues. Germline V lookup: CDR1 SGDLS, CDR2 YYNGEE. CDR3 loop: CASSVIQGGTGELFF. CDR3 coding DNA: TGTGCCAGCAGCGTAATACAGGGTGGAACCGGGGAGCTGTTTTTT.

The V and J genes are TRBV11-2 and TRBJ1-1; TRBD1 is a possible D gene (6 bases). The CDR3 extends over 14 amino acids. From germline, CDR1 is SGHAT and CDR2 FQNNGV. V was pared by 5 bases and J by 2 bases, with 12 bases between. For the CDR3, the DNA is TGTGCCAGCAGCCGGAGACAGGTAAACACTGAAGCTTTCTTT. Its protein product is CASSRRQVNTEAFF.

The J gene is TRBJ2-2, the V gene TRBV7-9, with unresolved D. This CDR3 region has 14 residues. The V and J ends lost 2 bases and 7 bases respectively, with 11 bases between them. Per germline, CDR1 SEHNR and CDR2 FQNEAQ (reference sequence). The CDR3 sequence is CASSLLVSGGELFF. The CDR3 DNA is TGTGCCAGCAGCTTATTAGTGTCAGGCGGGGAGCTGTTTTTT.

The chain joins TRBV27 to TRBJ2-3, with D possibly being TRBD2 (6 bases). Germline V gene data show CDR1 as MNHEY and CDR2 as SMNVEV (reference sequence). V lost 6 bases, J lost 6 bases, and 25 bases lay in between. The CDR3 is 17 residues long. CDR3 DNA sequence: TGTGCCAGCAGCCCTAGAGGGAGGAATTCCCATCCGGATACGCAGTATTTT. Its translation: CASSPRGRNSHPDTQYF.

In regard to this clone: A junction end diverges from the germline sequence, so it may reflect a read error. V gene TRBV6-5 combines with J gene TRBJ1-1; TRBD1 aligns across 10 bases. The CDR3 extends over 15 amino acids. Germline assignment: CDR1 MNHEY and CDR2 SVGAGI. For the CDR3, the DNA is TGTGCCAGTAGTTACAGGGACAGGGGTCCCGGTAATCCGACGTTT. Its translation is CASSYRDRGPGNPTF.

The chain recombines TRBV6-5 with TRBJ2-7, with TRBD2 matching over 7 bases. V dropped 6 bases and J dropped 5; count of bases not matched to a gene: 7. The CDR3 contains 13 residues. CDR1 is MNHEY, CDR2 SVGAGI, per germline. As DNA, the CDR3 is TGTGCCAGCAGCAACATACGGGGGGACGAGCAGTACTTC. Its translation is CASSNIRGDEQYF.

The CDR3 protein is CAIASVGGGTGELFF. The CDR3 bases are TGTGCCATTGCAAGCGTCGGGGGTGGCACCGGGGAGCTGTTTTTT. The rearrangement joins TRBV7-8 to TRBJ2-2; tentative D call: TRBD2 (6 bases). The ends were cut back, 10 bases at V and 4 bases at J, with 19 bases in the middle. Germline CDR1 and CDR2: SGHVS and FQNEAQ. This CDR3 has 15 residues.

This chain uses TRBV19 with TRBJ1-2; TRBD1 agrees at 8 bases. Looked up from germline, CDR1 is LNHDA and CDR2 is SQIVND (reference sequence). Trimming took 7 bases from V and 4 from J; bases not matched to a gene: 5. The CDR3 runs 13 residues. DNA for the CDR3: TGTGCCAGTACCGAAACAGGGGGCTATGGCTACACCTTC. Translating it yields CASTETGGYGYTF. The whole variable domain, remainder taken from reference TRBV19 and TRBJ1-2, is DGGITQSPKYLFRKEGQNVTLSCEQNLNHDAMYWYRQDPGQGLRLIYYSQIVNDFQKGDIAEGYSVSREKKESFPLTVTSAQKNPTAFYLCASTETGGYGYTFGSGTRLTVV.

This chain connects TRBV5-1 to TRBJ2-3; TRBD2 matches at 12 bases. V was pared by 7 bases and J by 4 bases, with 7 bases of the junction left unmatched. Germline loops: CDR1 SGHRS, CDR2 YFSETQ. CDR3 length equals 15 residues. The CDR3 reads CASGQLAGGPDTQYF. Here the CDR3 DNA reads TGCGCCAGCGGCCAACTAGCGGGGGGCCCAGATACGCAGTATTTT.

The V gene is TRBV3-1 (or the pseudogene TRBV3-2), the J gene TRBJ2-5; possible D gene TRBD2, 6 bases. V was clipped by 4 bases and J by 5 bases, with 14 bases between them. Germline loops: CDR1 LGHDT, CDR2 YNNKEL (reference sequence). This CDR3 has 14 amino acids. The CDR3 region is CASSPDGGLETQYF. CDR3 DNA: TGTGCCAGCAGCCCAGATGGGGGGTTGGAGACCCAGTACTTC.

The chain joins TRBV30 to TRBJ2-1; 11 bases are a match to TRBD2. Germline assignment: CDR1 GTSNPN and CDR2 SVGIG (reference sequence). V lost 1 base to trimming and J lost 9 bases; unmatched junction nucleotides: 2. The CDR3 has 13 residues. DNA of the CDR3: TGTGCCTGGAGTGGACTAGCGGGATCTGAGCAGTTCTTC. It codes for CAWSGLAGSEQFF.

The chain uses TRBV27 and TRBJ1-5, with 9 bases lining up with TRBD1. The CDR3 has 16 amino acids. The ends lost 6 bases at V and 7 bases at J; junction bases unmatched: 13. CDR1 and CDR2 from the germline V gene are MNHEY and SMNVEV (reference sequence). The CDR3: CASRETGTGLNQPQHF. CDR3 nucleotide sequence: TGTGCCAGCAGAGAGACCGGGACAGGGCTGAACCAGCCCCAGCATTTT.

CDR3 loop: CASSPTGFLYEQYF. The CDR3 DNA sequence: TGTGCCAGCAGCCCGACAGGGTTTCTATACGAGCAGTACTTC. The V gene is TRBV7-9, the J gene TRBJ2-7; 7 nucleotides agree with TRBD1. Germline CDR1 and CDR2: SEHNR and FQNEAQ (reference sequence). V lost 5 bases and J lost 4; bases outside the gene matches: 8. CDR3 length equals 14 residues.

The chain employs TRBV29-1 and TRBJ2-5, with 8 bases fitting TRBD1. Germline V CDR1 and CDR2: SQVTM, ANQGSEA. The ends lost 4 bases at V and 6 bases at J; junction bases unmatched: 10. This CDR3 has 14 amino acids. The CDR3 DNA is TGCAGCGTTGGGTCGGGACAGGCGAGAAAGACCCAGTACTTC. Translation gives CSVGSGQARKTQYF.

This clone was observed once. The J gene is TRBJ1-5, the V gene TRBV4-3; 9 nucleotides line up with TRBD1. The CDR3 loop spans 15 amino acids. Trimming removed 4 bases from V and 1 base from J; junction bases left unmatched: 2. CDR1 is LGHNA and CDR2 is YSLEER in the germline V gene. Written as DNA, the CDR3 is TGCGCCAGCAGCCGCGGACAGGGGAGCAATCAGCCCCAGCATTTT. Protein product: CASSRGQGSNQPQHF.

The rearrangement joins TRBV6-5 to TRBJ1-1; 11 bases are a match to TRBD1. This CDR3 is 12 amino acids long. V was pared by 6 bases and J by 7 bases, with 1 base of the junction left unmatched. Germline V CDR1 and CDR2: MNHEY, SVGAGI. CDR3 sequence: CASRGTGGEAFF. CDR3 bases: TGTGCCAGCAGGGGGACAGGGGGTGAAGCTTTCTTT.

DNA of the CDR3: TGTGCCAGCAGCGTAGATCTCGGACAGGGCTTTGGAGGCTACACCTTC. Its protein is CASSVDLGQGFGGYTF. This chain connects TRBV9 to TRBJ1-2, with 8 bases lining up with TRBD1. The junction had 12 bases not matched to a gene; V was cut back by 0 bases and J by 8 bases. Germline V gene sequence: CDR1 SGDLS, CDR2 YYNGEE. CDR3 length: 16 amino acids.

This clone is a singleton in its sample. V gene TRBV5-1 combines with J gene TRBJ2-2, with D hard to call. The germline V gene encodes CDR1 SGHRS and CDR2 YFSETQ. Trimming pared 7 bases from V and 1 base from J, leaving 8 bases between. The CDR3 has 13 amino acids. CDR3 nucleotide sequence: TGCGCCAGCGGTCACGGGAACACCGGGGAGCTGTTTTTT. As protein: CASGHGNTGELFF.

The chain is built from TRBV27 and TRBJ2-7; 11 bases map to TRBD2. This CDR3 spans 13 amino acids. Germline V gene data show CDR1 as MNHEY and CDR2 as SMNVEV (reference sequence). The V gene end was trimmed by 8 bases and the J gene end by 4 bases; junction bases not matched to a gene: 4. The DNA for the CDR3 is TGTGCCAGCTCGACTAGCGGGAATTACGAGCAGTACTTC. Translated: CASSTSGNYEQYF.

This clone was seen a handful of times. The chain has TRBV7-9 and TRBJ1-2; 7 bases align to TRBD1. Germline CDR1 SEHNR, CDR2 FQNEAQ (reference sequence). The CDR3 is 14 amino acids. V shed 2 bases, J shed 2 bases, and the junction held 2 bases outside the gene matches. The CDR3 here is CASSLKQGNYGYTF. CDR3 bases: TGTGCCAGCAGCTTAAAACAGGGGAACTATGGCTACACCTTC.

Only one count was recorded for this clone. The chain employs TRBV9 and TRBJ2-1; D is perhaps TRBD2 (7 bases). V was pared by 0 bases and J by 5 bases, with 15 bases between. The CDR3 contains 16 residues. Germline lookup yields CDR1 SGDLS and CDR2 YYNGEE. The CDR3 loop is CASSVGWTRGDNEQFF. The CDR3, as DNA: TGTGCCAGCAGCGTAGGTTGGACTAGGGGGGACAATGAGCAGTTCTTC.

The chain links TRBV28 to TRBJ1-5; the match to TRBD1 covers 7 bases. The length of the CDR3 is 14 residues. Germline CDR1 is MDHEN and CDR2 is SYDVKM. Germline trimming cut 3 bases from V and 2 bases from J; bases unmatched to any gene: 1. The CDR3 DNA is TGTGCCAGCAGTTTGACAGGGCGCAATCAGCCCCAGCATTTT. It codes for CASSLTGRNQPQHF.

The chain is built from TRBV5-5 and TRBJ2-1, with 9 bases lining up with TRBD2. Per germline, CDR1 SGHKS and CDR2 YYEKEE (reference sequence). V shed 4 bases and J 1 base; nucleotides not matched to a gene: 6. This CDR3 has 16 residues. CDR3 region: CASSTLAGNSYNEQFF. Written as DNA, the CDR3 is TGTGCCAGCAGCACCCTAGCGGGAAATTCCTACAATGAGCAGTTCTTC.

On this clone: The junction shows a germline mismatch at one end, possibly a read error. The CDR3 DNA sequence: TGTGCCAGCAGCGAAGACAGGGGTGGCAAAAACATTCAGTACTTC. Protein: CASSEDRGGKNIQYF. This chain links TRBV2 with TRBJ2-4, with 8 bases matching TRBD1. The CDR3 is 15 residues long. Germline V gene data show CDR1 as SNHLY and CDR2 as FYNNEI.

The gene calls are TRBV2 and TRBJ1-1, with D unclear. The V gene's germline CDR1 is SNHLY and CDR2 FYNNEI. Trimming took 3 bases from V and 1 from J, leaving 6 bases between them. The CDR3 sequence is 13 residues long. DNA of the CDR3: TGTGCCAGCAGTGATCTAGGGAACACTGAAGCTTTCTTT. Amino acids: CASSDLGNTEAFF. Drawing the rest from reference TRBV2 and TRBJ1-1, the complete variable domain is EPEVTQTPSHQVTQMGQEVILRCVPISNHLYFYWYRQILGQKVEFLVSFYNNEISEKSEIFDDQFSVERPDGSNFTLKIRSTKLEDSAMYFCASSDLGNTEAFFGQGTRLTVV.

The genes are TRBV6-2 or TRBV6-3 and TRBJ2-1, with a tentative D call TRBD2 (6 bases). This CDR3 spans 13 amino acids. The V end was cut by 9 bases, the J end by 3 bases, with 12 bases between. Germline CDR1 and CDR2: MNHEY and SVGEGT. CDR3 sequence (DNA): TGTGCCAGTAGCGGCACAGACTACAATGAGCAGTTCTTC. This encodes CASSGTDYNEQFF.

The chain carries TRBV27 and TRBJ2-7, with a possible D match to TRBD1 (6 bases). The CDR3 totals 13 residues. Germline V gives CDR1 MNHEY, CDR2 SMNVEV (reference sequence). V was trimmed by 6 bases and J by 3 bases, leaving 12 bases between them. This CDR3 is CASRTGTYYEQYF. DNA of the CDR3: TGTGCCAGCAGGACCGGGACATACTACGAGCAGTACTTC.

The chain recombines TRBV3-1 (or the pseudogene TRBV3-2) with TRBJ2-3; TRBD2 is a possible D gene (5 bases). Trimming cost V 4 bases and J 0 bases, with 11 bases left between them. Germline CDR1 is LGHDT and CDR2 is YNNKEL (reference sequence). The CDR3 is 15 amino acids. In nucleotides, the CDR3 is TGTGCCAGCAGCCCGACCCGGACTAGCACAGATACGCAGTATTTT. Translated, it gives CASSPTRTSTDTQYF.

The CDR3 DNA sequence: TGTGCCAGCTCACCACTGGGGCTGACTAATGAAAAACTGTTTTTT. Translated, it gives CASSPLGLTNEKLFF. The gene calls are TRBV18 and TRBJ1-4, with a weak D call TRBD1 (5 bases). Trimming stripped 1 base from V and 2 bases from J, with 8 bases between. The CDR3 spans 15 residues. Per the germline V gene, CDR1 is KGHSH and CDR2 is LQKENI. Together with reference TRBV18 and TRBJ1-4, the CDR3 gives the full variable domain: NAGVMQNPRHLVRRRGQEARLRCSPMKGHSHVYWYRQLPEEGLKFMVYLQKENIIDESGMPKERFSAEFPKEGPSILRIQQVVRGDSAAYFCASSPLGLTNEKLFFGSGTQLSVL.